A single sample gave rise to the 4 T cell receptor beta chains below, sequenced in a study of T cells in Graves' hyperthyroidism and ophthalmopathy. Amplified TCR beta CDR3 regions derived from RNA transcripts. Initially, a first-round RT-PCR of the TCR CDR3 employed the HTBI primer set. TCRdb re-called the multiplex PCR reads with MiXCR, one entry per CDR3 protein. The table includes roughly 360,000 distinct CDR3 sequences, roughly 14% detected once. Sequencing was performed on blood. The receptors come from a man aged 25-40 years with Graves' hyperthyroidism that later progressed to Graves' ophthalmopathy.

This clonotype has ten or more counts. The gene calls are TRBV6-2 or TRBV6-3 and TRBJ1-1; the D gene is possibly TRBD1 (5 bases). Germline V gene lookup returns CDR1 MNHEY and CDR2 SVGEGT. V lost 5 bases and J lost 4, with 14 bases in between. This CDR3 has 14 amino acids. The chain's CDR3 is CASSSTGVGTEAFF. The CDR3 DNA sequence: TGTGCCAGCAGTAGCACGGGGGTAGGCACTGAAGCTTTCTTT.

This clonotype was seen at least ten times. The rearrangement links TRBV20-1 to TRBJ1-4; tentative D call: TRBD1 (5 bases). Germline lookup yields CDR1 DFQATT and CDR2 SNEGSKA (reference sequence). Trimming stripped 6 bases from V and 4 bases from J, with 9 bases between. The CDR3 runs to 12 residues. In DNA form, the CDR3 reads TGCAGTGCACCAGGGCGTAATGAAAAACTGTTTTTT. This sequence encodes CSAPGRNEKLFF.

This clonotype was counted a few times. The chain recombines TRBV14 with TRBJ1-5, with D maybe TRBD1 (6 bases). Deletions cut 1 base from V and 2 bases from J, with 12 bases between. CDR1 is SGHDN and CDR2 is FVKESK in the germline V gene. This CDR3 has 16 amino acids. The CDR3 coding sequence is TGTGCCAGCAGCCAAGGGGGGGCCGAGGGCAATCAGCCCCAGCATTTT. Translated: CASSQGGAEGNQPQHF.

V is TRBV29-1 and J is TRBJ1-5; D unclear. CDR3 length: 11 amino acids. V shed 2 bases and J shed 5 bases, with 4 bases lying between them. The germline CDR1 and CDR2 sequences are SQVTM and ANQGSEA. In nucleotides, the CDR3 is TGCAGCGTTGAACCCGATCAGCCCCAGCATTTT. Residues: CSVEPDQPQHF.